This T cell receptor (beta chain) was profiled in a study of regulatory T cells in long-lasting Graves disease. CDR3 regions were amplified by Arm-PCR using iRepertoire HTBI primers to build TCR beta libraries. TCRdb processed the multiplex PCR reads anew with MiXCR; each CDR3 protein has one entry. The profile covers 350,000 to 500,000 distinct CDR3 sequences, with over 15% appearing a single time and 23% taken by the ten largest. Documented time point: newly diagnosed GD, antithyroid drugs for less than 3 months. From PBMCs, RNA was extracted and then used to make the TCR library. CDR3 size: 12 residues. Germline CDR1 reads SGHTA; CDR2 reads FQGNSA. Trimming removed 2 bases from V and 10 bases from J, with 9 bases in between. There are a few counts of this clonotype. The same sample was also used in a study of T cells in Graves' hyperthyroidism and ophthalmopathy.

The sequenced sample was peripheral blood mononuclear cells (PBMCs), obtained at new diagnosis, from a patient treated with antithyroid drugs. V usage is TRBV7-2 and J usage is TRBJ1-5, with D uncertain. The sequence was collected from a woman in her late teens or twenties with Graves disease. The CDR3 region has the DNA TGTGCCAGCAGCTTACCACAGAATCCCCAGCATTTT. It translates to CASSLPQNPQHF.